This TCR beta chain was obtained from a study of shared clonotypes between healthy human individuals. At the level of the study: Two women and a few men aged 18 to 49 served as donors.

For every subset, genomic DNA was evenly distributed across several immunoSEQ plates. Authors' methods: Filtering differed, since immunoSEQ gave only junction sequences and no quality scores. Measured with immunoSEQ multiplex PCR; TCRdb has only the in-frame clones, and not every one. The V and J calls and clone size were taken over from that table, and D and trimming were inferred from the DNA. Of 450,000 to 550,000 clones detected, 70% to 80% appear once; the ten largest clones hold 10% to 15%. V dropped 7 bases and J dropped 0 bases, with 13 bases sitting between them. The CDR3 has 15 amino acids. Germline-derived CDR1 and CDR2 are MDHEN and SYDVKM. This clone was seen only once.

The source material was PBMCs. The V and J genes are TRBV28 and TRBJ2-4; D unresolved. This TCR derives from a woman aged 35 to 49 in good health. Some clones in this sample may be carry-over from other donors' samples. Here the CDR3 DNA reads TGTGCCAGCAAAAAGGGCGGATTAGCCAAAAACATTCAGTACTTC. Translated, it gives CASKKGGLAKNIQYF.